These T cell receptor beta chains were read from a single sample in a study of shared clonotypes between healthy human individuals. The protocol was immunoSEQ multiplex PCR, while the TCRdb copy is restricted to in-frame clones and leaves out a portion. The repertoire holds roughly 700,000 clones, with 90% as singletons. Specimen: memory CD8+ T cells from PBMCs. The receptor source for this set is a man aged 18 to 30 in good health. Some clones in this sample may be carry-over from other donors' samples. The CDR3 runs from the conserved cysteine through the conserved F or W. A D gene is named only where the DNA matches it firmly. Clone size appears in some rows only: once, few, many, or a class for an expanded clone.

>NA|TRBV5-8|TRBJ1-4|once
TGTGCCAGCAGCTTCATCGGGGGCGGGGAAAAACTGTTTTTT
CASSFIGGGEKLFF
>TRBD1|TRBV5-1|TRBJ2-3|once
TGCGCCAGCCTCGATCGGGACAGTACAGATACGCAGTATTTT
CASLDRDSTDTQYF
>NA|TRBV28|TRBJ2-7|NA
TGTGCCAGCAGTTTATCCATTTTATCGGGGGGCGTAATTTCTAGCTCCTACGAGCAGTACTTC
CASSLSILSGGVISSSYEQYF
>NA|TRBV7-2|TRBJ2-7|NA
TGTGCCAGCAGCTTCCCCCTTCCTGAGGAGAGCTCCTACGAGCAGTACTTC
CASSFPLPEESSYEQYF
>NA|TRBV7-9|TRBJ1-5|NA
TGTGCCAGCAGCCCCCTCGATACATTACAGCCCCAGCATTTT
CASSPLDTLQPQHF
>NA|TRBV27|TRBJ1-1|NA
TGTGCCAGCAGTTTATCGCTGATGAGCACTGAAGCTTTCTTT
CASSLSLMSTEAFF
>TRBD2|TRBV19|TRBJ2-7|NA
TGTGCCAGTAGTAGGAAACATCTAGCGGGAGAATACGAGCAGTACTTC
CASSRKHLAGEYEQYF
>NA|TRBV27|TRBJ2-1|NA
TGTGCCAGCAGTTTACTCTCGGGGCTATCATACAATGAGCAGTTCTTC
CASSLLSGLSYNEQFF
>NA|TRBV12-5|TRBJ2-7|NA
TGTGCTAGTGGTTGGCCAGAGGCGGGCTCTTCCTACGAGCAGTACTTC
CASGWPEAGSSYEQYF
>NA|TRBV23-1|TRBJ1-2|NA
TGCGCCAGCAGTCGGGCAGGGGATAACTATGGCTACACCTTC
CASSRAGDNYGYTF
>TRBD2|TRBV6-6|TRBJ2-7|NA
TGTGCCAGCAGTTACGGGACTAGCTCCTACGAGCAGTACTTC
CASSYGTSSYEQYF
>NA|TRBV29-1|TRBJ2-7|NA
TGCAGCGGGCGGGGTATGGGTTTTGACGAGCAGTACTTC
CSGRGMGFDEQYF
>NA|TRBV2|TRBJ1-5|once
TGTGCCAGCACCGGCCCCCCGGGGGATAGCAATCAGCCCCAGCATTTT
CASTGPPGDSNQPQHF
>TRBD1|TRBV2|TRBJ1-1|NA
TGTGCCAGCAGACCCACAGGGGAGAGCACTGAAGCTTTCTTT
CASRPTGESTEAFF
>NA|TRBV29-1|TRBJ2-3|once
TGCAGCGTTGAGCCGAGGTCCACCAAAGAATACACAGATACGCAGTATTTT
CSVEPRSTKEYTDTQYF
>NA|TRBV6-5|TRBJ2-1|NA
TGTGCCACCCCCCCCGATGAGCAGTTCTTC
CATPPDEQFF
>NA|TRBV7-9|TRBJ2-5|NA
TGTGCCAGCAGCTTAATTTCTCGGGACGGCAAAGAGACCCAGTACTTC
CASSLISRDGKETQYF
>NA|TRBV5-1|TRBJ1-1|NA
TGCGCCAGCAGCCGCGGGGGAGGTAGCACTGAAGCTTTCTTT
CASSRGGGSTEAFF
>TRBD2|TRBV9|TRBJ2-5|NA
TGTGCCAGCAGCACGGGACTAGCGGGAGGAGAGACCCAGTACTTC
CASSTGLAGGETQYF
>TRBD1|TRBV6-4|TRBJ1-4|NA
TGTGCCAGCAGTACACACCGGGACAGGGCCGAAAAACTGTTTTTT
CASSTHRDRAEKLFF
>NA|TRBV28|TRBJ2-7|NA
TGTGCCAGCAAGTCTAGCCAAACCTACGAGCAGTACTTC
CASKSSQTYEQYF
>NA|TRBV28|TRBJ1-5|NA
TGTGCCAGCAGTTTAGTGAGGGAAAGAGGGCCTCTACGGTCAAATCAGCCCCAGCATTTT
CASSLVRERGPLRSNQPQHF
>NA|TRBV28|TRBJ2-1|once
TGTGCCAGCAGTTTTAGAGTAAATGAGCAGTTCTTC
CASSFRVNEQFF
>NA|TRBV27|TRBJ2-3|NA
TGTGCCAGCAGTTTATTTCGGCAAGGGTCTAGCACAGATACGCAGTATTTT
CASSLFRQGSSTDTQYF
>NA|TRBV21-1|TRBJ2-1|NA
TGTGCCAGCAGCAAAGGGGACAGAAACAATGAGCAGTTCTTC
CASSKGDRNNEQFF
>NA|TRBV13|TRBJ2-7|many
TGTGCCAGCAGTGGCAGACCGGACAGCTACGAGCAGTACTTC
CASSGRPDSYEQYF
>NA|TRBV21-1|TRBJ2-5|NA
TGTGCCAGCAGCGGCGAGACGGGACTCCCAGAGACCCAGTACTTC
CASSGETGLPETQYF
>TRBD1|TRBV29-1|TRBJ1-1|NA
TGCAGCGCCTGGGACAGTAAGGAAGCTTTCTTT
CSAWDSKEAFF
>NA|TRBV19|TRBJ1-1|NA
TGTGCCAGTAGTCAGACGGGAATGAACACTGAAGCTTTCTTT
CASSQTGMNTEAFF
>TRBD2|TRBV7-2|TRBJ2-1|few
TGTGCCAGCAGCTTAACGTTCGCTAGCGGGGCTTGGGGCAATGAGCAGTTCTTC
CASSLTFASGAWGNEQFF